The rows below give T cell receptor beta chains drawn from one sample of a study of blood T cells in healthy people across ages. TCRdb re-analysed the 5' RACE reads in MiXCR, keeping a single row per CDR3 protein. The sample shows about 1.8 million distinct CDR3 sequences, roughly 49% of them seen only once. What was sequenced was blood. The receptors originated from a woman aged 40-49 years in good health. CDR3s include the opening cysteine and the closing phenylalanine or tryptophan. The order of the fields is J gene, V gene, clone size, D gene, CDR3 protein, CDR3 DNA. A D gene is named only where the DNA matches it firmly. Clone size is given for some rows only: seen once, a few or many times, or a class if the clone is expanded.

J: TRBJ2-7
V: TRBV6-6
size: few
D: TRBD1
CDR3: CASRMGQGTSYEQYF
DNA: TGTGCCAGCCGAATGGGACAGGGGACGAGCTACGAGCAGTACTTC

J: TRBJ1-6
V: TRBV4-2
size: .
D: .
CDR3: CASGRTAITSNSPLHF
DNA: TGTGCCAGCGGCCGCACAGCGATTACTTCAAATTCACCCCTCCACTTT

J: TRBJ2-5
V: TRBV10-3
size: few
D: .
CDR3: CAISEGGVRGETQYF
DNA: TGTGCCATCAGTGAAGGGGGGGTCCGGGGAGAGACCCAGTACTTC

J: TRBJ2-7
V: TRBV20-1
size: .
D: .
CDR3: CSVEGGEQYF
DNA: TGCAGTGTCGAGGGGGGCGAGCAGTACTTC

J: TRBJ2-5
V: TRBV7-2
size: .
D: TRBD1
CDR3: CASSLVGTEGWETQYF
DNA: TGTGCCAGCAGCTTAGTCGGGACAGAGGGCTGGGAGACCCAGTACTTC

J: TRBJ2-3
V: TRBV9
size: .
D: .
CDR3: CACSRGGSSTDTQYF
DNA: TGTGCCTGTTCAAGGGGGGGATCCAGCACAGATACGCAGTATTTT

J: TRBJ2-7
V: TRBV5-6
size: .
D: TRBD2
CDR3: CASSWGTSTYEQYF
DNA: TGTGCCAGCAGCTGGGGGACTAGTACCTACGAGCAGTACTTC

J: TRBJ2-5
V: TRBV4-3
size: few
D: .
CDR3: CASSQDMALTTQYF
DNA: TGCGCCAGCAGCCAAGATATGGCCTTAACGACCCAGTACTTC

J: TRBJ1-1
V: TRBV19
size: .
D: .
CDR3: CASTSRGTNTEAFF
DNA: TGTGCCAGTACCAGCCGGGGGACGAACACTGAAGCTTTCTTT

J: TRBJ1-4
V: TRBV6-5
size: once
D: TRBD1
CDR3: CASREDRGSEKLFF
DNA: TGTGCCAGCAGGGAAGACAGGGGTAGTGAAAAACTGTTTTTT

J: TRBJ2-4
V: TRBV18
size: .
D: TRBD1
CDR3: CASSPNRGENIQYF
DNA: TGTGCCAGCTCACCAAACAGGGGAGAAAACATTCAGTACTTC

J: TRBJ2-7
V: TRBV20-1
size: .
D: .
CDR3: CGARDTFRNYEQYF
DNA: TGCGGTGCTAGAGATACGTTTCGGAACTACGAGCAGTACTTC

J: TRBJ1-2
V: TRBV28
size: .
D: TRBD1
CDR3: CASRERGGGGYTF
DNA: TGTGCCAGCAGGGAAAGAGGAGGGGGCGGCTACACCTTC

J: TRBJ1-5
V: TRBV7-2
size: .
D: TRBD1
CDR3: CASSRGQGEQPQHF
DNA: TGTGCCAGCAGCCGCGGACAGGGGGAACAGCCCCAGCATTTT

J: TRBJ2-3
V: TRBV18
size: once
D: .
CDR3: CASSPPGDRITDTQYF
DNA: TGTGCCAGCTCACCACCGGGAGACAGGATCACAGATACGCAGTATTTT

J: TRBJ2-7
V: TRBV5-1
size: few
D: TRBD2
CDR3: CASTKGTSGGYEQYF
DNA: TGCGCCAGCACAAAGGGGACTAGCGGGGGTTACGAGCAGTACTTC

J: TRBJ1-2
V: TRBV29-1
size: .
D: .
CDR3: CSVGEGGRGYGYTF
DNA: TGCAGCGTTGGCGAGGGGGGTAGAGGGTATGGCTACACCTTC

J: TRBJ2-4
V: TRBV6-6
size: few
D: .
CDR3: CASSPLRDPENIQYF
DNA: TGTGCCAGCAGCCCCCTCCGGGATCCCGAAAACATTCAGTACTTC

J: TRBJ2-1
V: TRBV28
size: many
D: .
CDR3: CASSLRDNEQFF
DNA: TGTGCCAGCAGTTTAAGGGACAATGAGCAGTTCTTC

J: TRBJ1-5
V: TRBV29-1
size: .
D: .
CDR3: CSVASSTDSNQPQHF
DNA: TGCAGCGTCGCTTCATCTACAGATAGCAATCAGCCCCAGCATTTT

J: TRBJ2-1
V: TRBV12-3/TRBV12-4
size: .
D: .
CDR3: CASSRSGPSYNEQFF
DNA: TGTGCCAGCAGTCGCAGCGGGCCCTCCTACAATGAGCAGTTCTTC

J: TRBJ2-6
V: TRBV11-3
size: .
D: TRBD1
CDR3: CASSPWGQPSGANVLTF
DNA: TGTGCCAGCAGCCCGTGGGGACAGCCCTCTGGGGCCAACGTCCTGACTTTC

J: TRBJ2-7
V: TRBV20-1
size: .
D: .
CDR3: CSASEAFNEQYF
DNA: TGCAGTGCTAGTGAGGCGTTCAACGAGCAGTACTTC